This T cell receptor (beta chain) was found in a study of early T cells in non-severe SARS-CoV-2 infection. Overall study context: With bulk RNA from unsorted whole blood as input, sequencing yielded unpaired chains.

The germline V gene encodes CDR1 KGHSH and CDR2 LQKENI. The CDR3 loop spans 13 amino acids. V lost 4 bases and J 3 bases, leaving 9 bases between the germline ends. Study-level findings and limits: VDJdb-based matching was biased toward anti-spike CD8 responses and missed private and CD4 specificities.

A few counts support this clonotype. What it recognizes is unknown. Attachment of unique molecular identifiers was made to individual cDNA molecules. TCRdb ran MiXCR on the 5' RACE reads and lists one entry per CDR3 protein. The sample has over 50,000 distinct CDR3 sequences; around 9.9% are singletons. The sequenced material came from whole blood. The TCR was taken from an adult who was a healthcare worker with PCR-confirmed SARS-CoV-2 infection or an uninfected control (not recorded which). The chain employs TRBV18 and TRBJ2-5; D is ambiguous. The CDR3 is CASSQGLKETQYF. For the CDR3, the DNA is TGTGCCAGCTCACAGGGATTGAAAGAGACCCAGTACTTC.